This T cell receptor (beta chain) was captured in a study of PD-L1 blockade in urothelial cancer. Study as a whole: Most patients, about 90% of the roughly 29, were males with bladder-origin cancer. Whole-study findings and limits: When measured at 3 weeks, tumor-associated blood clones expanded more in durable-benefit patients.

The CDR3 totals 15 residues. J was trimmed by 0 bases and V by 4 bases; bases with no gene match: 7. Germline V gene sequence: CDR1 SGHRS, CDR2 YFSETQ. In its sample, this clone was seen a few times. Its antigen is unidentified. Anywhere from 1 to 8 samples came from each patient, spanning pretreatment and on-treatment. Method: immunoSEQ multiplex PCR; TCRdb's copy keeps in-frame clones and lacks some. The sample lists 35,000 to 50,000 clones, roughly 77% occurring once. The clonotype was recovered from a man between 70 and 80 years old with urothelial cancer. The sequenced sample was PBMCs, obtained around atezolizumab (anti-PD-L1) treatment. V gene TRBV5-1 combines with J gene TRBJ2-7; 7 positions match TRBD1. The CDR3 DNA follows: TGCGCCAGCAGCGCCTGGGACAGCAGCTCCTACGAGCAGTACTTC. Its protein is CASSAWDSSSYEQYF.